Below, one TCR beta chain is given with its context. This receptor's antigen is unknown. The input lacks base qualities; no much larger clone sits a single base away. This sample is part of a study of vaccination effects on CD4 cells after COVID-19 (dated by TCRdb to the early 2020s). Looking at the study overall: Across the study, the median time from the second dose to post-vaccine sampling was 72 days (range 14 to 241). SARS-CoV-2 spike-specific CD4+ TCR repertoires were compared before and after mRNA vaccination in COVID-19 convalescent patients and in infection-naive vaccine recipients. Altogether, around eleven COVID-19 convalescent patients and a few SARS-CoV-2-naive healthy vaccine recipients made up the full study. In the study, cultures from other donors were sequenced using the Oncomine TCR Beta short-read assay on an Illumina iSeq 100.

The ViraFEST assay stimulated PBMC with viral peptide pools and then used TCR sequencing to identify antigen-specific CD4+ T cell clonotypes by expansion. After approximately 11 days of culture, CD4+ T cells were isolated with the EasySep CD4+ T cell isolation kit. Each participant received two doses of an mRNA SARS-CoV-2 vaccine, either BNT162b2 or mRNA-1273. None of the healthy vaccine recipients had a prior SARS-CoV-2 infection, which was confirmed by nucleocapsid antibody tests that came back negative both before and after vaccination. Each well held two million PBMC cultured in IMDM containing roughly 5.1% human AB serum, roughly 10 IU/ml IL-2 and gentamicin, along with around 11 ug/ml peptides. Half of the culture medium was replaced with fresh IL-2-containing medium on days 3 and 7. Unless noted otherwise, every peptide stimulation condition was cultured in triplicate wells. PBMC were separated from whole blood using Ficoll-Paque Plus gradient centrifugation and were then either cryopreserved at -140C or used fresh. The spike proteins of SARS-CoV-2 and of the common cold coronaviruses HCoV-NL63, HCoV-OC43 and HCoV-229E were spanned by overlapping peptide pools. The QIAamp micro DNA kit was used to extract genomic DNA from the cultured CD4+ T cells.

Library method: the immunoSEQ multiplex PCR assay. DNA from the cultured and isolated CD4+ T cells underwent TCR beta CDR3 sequencing. Turning to the authors' computational methods: Non-productive TCR sequences were removed and reads were trimmed to the CDR3 region, keeping CDR3s of at least 7 amino acids. The MANAFEST web app was used to pick out antigen-specific clonotypes by comparing their expansion in peptide wells with that in reference cultures. Positive clones required FDR<0.05 expansion versus reference and all other wells, odds ratio above 5, and frequency above 0.1% in two replicate wells. A clonotype was called cross-reactive if it was significantly expanded both in SARS-CoV-2 spike wells and in at least one common cold coronavirus spike condition. Levenshtein distance calculated with the stringdist R package was used to assess CDR3 similarity, and unrooted trees were constructed with ape in R 3.6.1. In its TCRdb copy, this immuneACCESS table keeps in-frame sequences only and misses some clones. Where compared with another copy, unresolved V genes explain less than half of these, and the others have no known cause. That table supplies the V and J calls and clone size; D and trimming were determined from the DNA. The sample has 35,000 to 45,000 clones on record, almost 85% of them singletons. The ten biggest clones cover just under 2% of the sample.

The research as a whole found: Among healthy vaccine recipients, nearly all vaccine-induced clones were SARS-CoV-2 mono-reactive, and just 1 of 255 was cross-reactive with common cold coronaviruses. Both infection-induced and vaccine-induced clones contracted markedly at late post-vaccination timepoints, which is consistent with waning T cell responses. Limitations of the study were the small number of convalescent patients and the absence of early post-infection timepoints.

A distance of 16 bases separates the germline ends of V and J, which lose 4 bases and 8 bases respectively. Based on the germline V gene, the CDR1 and CDR2 sequences are SGHTS and YDEGEE. The CDR3 numbers 14 residues from cysteine through phenylalanine. Only the CDR3 part of the read is kept: 42 bases, read in frame from the first base. This chain joins TRBV5-8 to TRBJ1-3; the D region possibly corresponds to TRBD1 (6 bases align). The material sequenced was CD4+ T cells from PBMCs cultured with HCoV-NL63 spike peptides, taken after COVID-19 vaccination. The cell subset or site label of this sample denotes: HCoV-NL63 spike overlapping peptide pool stimulation. The sequence came from a human donor who received a COVID-19 vaccine. Some clones in this sample may be carry-over from other donors' samples. The sequenced DNA: TGTGCCAGCAGCCCGTTTCGGGGGGCGGACACCATATATTTT. Translated, it reads CASSPFRGADTIYF.